The sequence of this TCR beta chain was determined in a study of blood T cell repertoires in COVID-19. Study-level background: The United States, Italy and Spain were the sources of the acute and convalescent COVID-19 samples. T cells, B-cell-depleted T cells, or PBMCs supplied cDNA or gDNA.

This clone was counted a single time. Authors' analysis steps: Estimation of nucleated cell counts was performed using reference gene primer amplification. The data were produced by immunoSEQ multiplex PCR, yet TCRdb's version contains in-frame clones alone and is incomplete. V, J and clone size are taken as reported in that table, and D and trimming were inferred from the DNA itself. The table includes 50,000 or so clones, 85% to 90% detected once. V was pared by 3 bases and J by 6 bases, with 10 bases of the junction left unmatched. The CDR3 spans 15 residues. Germline V gene lookup returns CDR1 SGHNT and CDR2 YYREEE (reference sequence).

The specimen sequenced was peripheral blood. This TCR was sampled from a human donor in a cohort sampled during active COVID-19. The V and J genes are TRBV5-4 and TRBJ2-3; TRBD1 aligns across 7 bases. The DNA for the CDR3 is TGTGCCAGCAGCTCTCCGGGACAGAGGCGGGATACGCAGTATTTT. Amino acids: CASSSPGQRRDTQYF.